A selection of T cell receptor beta chains follows, all from one sample in a study of OX40 agonist ivuxolimab in advanced cancers. TCRdb's table, derived via immunoSEQ multiplex PCR, lists solely in-frame clones and lacks some. Of tens of thousands of clones in the sample, under 90% are singletons; the top ten hold approximately 1.9%. The material was CD4+ or CD8+ T cells sorted from blood, obtained in a trial of the OX40 agonist ivuxolimab. The origin of the receptors is an adult with an advanced solid tumor such as melanoma, head and neck, liver or kidney cancer. Both conserved end residues are part of each CDR3. The D gene is left open where the match is weak. Rows give clone size only sometimes, using once, few, many, or a class for an expanded clone.

j_call v_call clone_size d_call cdr3_aa cdr3_nt
TRBJ2-5 TRBV5-1 - - CASSWMDRKETQYF TGCGCCAGCAGCTGGATGGACAGAAAAGAGACCCAGTACTTC
TRBJ2-5 TRBV4-1 - - CASSQFSVLETQYF TGCGCCAGCAGCCAGTTCTCAGTTTTGGAGACCCAGTACTTC
TRBJ2-1 TRBV5-4 - - CASSPGLGSYNEQFF TGTGCCAGCAGCCCGGGACTGGGCTCCTACAATGAGCAGTTCTTC
TRBJ2-3 TRBV9 - - CASSGTSNPTDTQYF TGTGCCAGCAGTGGAACATCAAATCCTACAGATACGCAGTATTTT
TRBJ2-7 TRBV28 few - CASSRAAGTPYEQYF TGTGCCAGCAGTAGGGCTGCAGGTACGCCCTACGAGCAGTACTTC
TRBJ2-7 TRBV18 - TRBD2 CASSPIPLLAGAPEQYF TGTGCCAGCTCACCAATCCCCTTACTAGCGGGAGCACCCGAGCAGTACTTC
TRBJ2-5 TRBV21-1 - - CARPGLALGETQYF TGTGCCAGACCGGGACTAGCTTTGGGAGAGACCCAGTACTTC
TRBJ1-2 TRBV7-9 few TRBD1 CASSPGQEYGYTF TGTGCCAGCAGCCCGGGACAGGAATATGGCTACACCTTC
TRBJ2-1 TRBV6-1 - - CASSEYGLEYNEQFF TGTGCCAGCAGTGAATACGGGCTGGAGTACAATGAGCAGTTCTTC
TRBJ2-7 TRBV5-1 medium-sized - CASSDTGGNEQYF TGCGCCAGCAGCGATACGGGGGGCAACGAGCAGTACTTC
TRBJ2-7 TRBV6-5 - - CASSPPGTYEQYF TGTGCCAGCAGTCCCCCCGGGACCTACGAGCAGTACTTC
TRBJ1-5 TRBV19 few - CASSRTVEQPQHF TGTGCCAGTAGCCGGACAGTGGAGCAGCCCCAGCATTTT
TRBJ2-3 TRBV5-8 once - CASSHGSRMGTVDTQYF TGTGCCAGCAGCCACGGCAGTCGGATGGGTACAGTTGATACGCAGTATTTT
TRBJ2-7 TRBV5-1 few - CASSLEPGQSYEQYF TGCGCCAGCAGCTTGGAACCGGGACAATCCTACGAGCAGTACTTC
TRBJ1-4 TRBV9 - - CASSLSATNEKLFF TGTGCCAGCAGCCTCAGCGCAACTAATGAAAAACTGTTTTTT
TRBJ1-5 TRBV6-6 many - CASSYSQGHQPQHF TGTGCCAGCAGTTACTCGCAGGGCCATCAGCCCCAGCATTTT
TRBJ2-2 TRBV10-2 few - CASSPTRNTGELFF TGCGCCAGCAGCCCAACCCGGAACACCGGGGAGCTGTTTTTT
TRBJ2-3 TRBV15 - - CATSRVTGYPDTQYF TGTGCCACCAGCAGGGTTACAGGGTATCCAGATACGCAGTATTTT
TRBJ1-4 TRBV6-6 - - CASTGRQGEEKLFF TGTGCCAGCACTGGCCGGCAAGGAGAAGAAAAACTGTTTTTT
TRBJ2-2 TRBV18 - TRBD1 CASSPWLVGQGDTGELFF TGTGCCAGCTCACCTTGGCTTGTGGGACAGGGGGACACCGGGGAGCTGTTTTTT
TRBJ1-2 TRBV6-1 few - CASGQDLGSLEGYTF TGTGCCAGCGGCCAGGACTTGGGGTCGTTGGAAGGCTACACCTTC
TRBJ1-2 TRBV19 - - CASSIDTYGRVSGYTF TGTGCCAGTAGTATAGATACCTACGGCAGGGTTAGCGGCTACACCTTC